This T cell receptor (beta chain) was obtained from a study of vaccination effects on CD4 cells after COVID-19. Study context: Antigen-specific CD4+ T cells were expanded with viral peptide pools in the ViraFEST assay before sequencing. Following the second dose by a median of 72 days, the post-vaccine samples were obtained. Every well got 1.5 million to 2.5 million PBMC, which were grown with 10 IU/ml IL-2 and about 9.5 ug/ml peptides.

Study findings and constraints: Common cold coronaviruses were cross-recognized by only 1 of 255 vaccine-induced clones in healthy vaccinees.

In this sample, this clone turned up a few times. No antigen is known for it. The junction had 11 bases not matched to a gene; V was cut back by 4 bases and J by 3 bases. The CDR3 extends over 16 amino acids. In germline, CDR1 is SGHRS, CDR2 YFSETQ. Profiling relied on immunoSEQ multiplex PCR, and the TCRdb table lists in-frame clones only, not all of them. Here the sample spans about 47,000 clones, 55% to 75% being singletons. The culture ran for 10 days before CD4+ T cells were isolated. Participants got two doses of BNT162b2 or mRNA-1273 vaccine. The gene calls are TRBV5-1 and TRBJ2-3, with 7 bases that match TRBD2. This TCR was sampled from a human donor who received a COVID-19 vaccine. The specimen comprised CD4+ T cells from PBMCs cultured without peptide, sampled after COVID-19 vaccination. This chain's CDR3 is CASSPLRSGGTDTQYF. The CDR3 DNA reads as TGCGCCAGCAGCCCCCTGCGTTCGGGGGGAACAGATACGCAGTATTTT.